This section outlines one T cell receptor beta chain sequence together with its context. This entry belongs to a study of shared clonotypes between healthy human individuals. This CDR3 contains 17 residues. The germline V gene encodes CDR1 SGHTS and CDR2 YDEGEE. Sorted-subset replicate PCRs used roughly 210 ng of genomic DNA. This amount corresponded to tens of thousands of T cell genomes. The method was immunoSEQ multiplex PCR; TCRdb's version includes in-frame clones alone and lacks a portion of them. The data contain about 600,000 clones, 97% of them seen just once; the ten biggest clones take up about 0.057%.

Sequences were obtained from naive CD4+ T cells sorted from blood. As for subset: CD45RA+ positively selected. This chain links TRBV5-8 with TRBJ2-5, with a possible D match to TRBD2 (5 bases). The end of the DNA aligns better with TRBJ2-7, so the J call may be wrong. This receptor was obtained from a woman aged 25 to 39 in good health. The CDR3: CASSYTLGPIKSYEQYF. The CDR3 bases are TGTGCCAGCAGCTACACACTAGGACCAATCAAATCCTACGAGCAGTACTTC.